Ten or more counts support the clone carrying this TCR beta chain. Generated by immunoSEQ multiplex PCR, the TCRdb table keeps only in-frame clones and is missing some. There are some 390,000 clones in the sample; about 88% occur only once, and about 2% lies in the top ten. This entry belongs to a study of Ad26.COV2.S vaccination and SARS-CoV-2 variants. With V trimmed by 0 bases and J by 5 bases, 6 bases remained unmatched. This CDR3 has 16 residues. The germline CDR1 and CDR2 sequences are MDHEN and SYDVKM. Documented treatment: about 20 received Ad26.COV2.S at low or high dose, single or two shots; 5 received placebo; per-sample allocation not given. Each sample was drawn 63 days after the first injection (of vaccine or placebo).

The chain uses TRBV28 and TRBJ2-2; 7 nucleotides align to TRBD2. The material was peripheral blood, obtained in a trial of Ad26.COV2.S vaccine versus placebo. The receptor was derived from a person aged 18-65 years who received the Ad26.COV2.S COVID-19 vaccine or a placebo. The CDR3 sequence: CASSLWRLAATGELFF. In DNA, the CDR3 is TGTGCCAGCAGTTTATGGCGTCTAGCGGCAACCGGGGAGCTGTTTTTT.